Listed below are T cell receptor beta chains from one sample, sequenced in a study of OX40 agonist ivuxolimab in advanced cancers. Sequenced by immunoSEQ multiplex PCR; TCRdb stores in-frame clones only, minus some. This sample has about 100,000 clones, with 90% found just once. Sequenced material: CD4+ or CD8+ T cells sorted from blood, taken in a trial of the OX40 agonist ivuxolimab. The receptor set was obtained from an adult with an advanced solid tumor such as melanoma, head and neck, liver or kidney cancer. Both conserved end residues are part of each CDR3. The order of the fields is V gene, clone size, D gene, J gene, CDR3 protein, CDR3 DNA. A D gene is named only where the DNA matches it firmly. Rows may omit the clone size; those that give it use once, few, many or a size class.

V gene: TRBV27
clone size: once
D gene: .
J gene: TRBJ1-4
CDR3 protein: CASSPYQGLTFEKLFF
CDR3 DNA: TGTGCCAGCAGCCCATATCAGGGACTGACTTTTGAAAAACTGTTTTTT

V gene: TRBV7-9
clone size: .
D gene: TRBD1
J gene: TRBJ1-5
CDR3 protein: CASSWGVTGELSQPQHF
CDR3 DNA: TGTGCCAGCAGCTGGGGTGTGACAGGGGAATTGAGTCAGCCCCAGCATTTT

V gene: TRBV6-4
clone size: .
D gene: .
J gene: TRBJ1-1
CDR3 protein: CASSDSRGSEAFF
CDR3 DNA: TGTGCCAGCAGTGACTCGCGGGGGAGTGAAGCTTTCTTT

V gene: TRBV28
clone size: .
D gene: .
J gene: TRBJ2-1
CDR3 protein: CASSPPILGDQGFF
CDR3 DNA: TGTGCCAGCAGCCCCCCTATTTTGGGGGATCAAGGCTTCTTC

V gene: TRBV6-6
clone size: .
D gene: TRBD1
J gene: TRBJ1-2
CDR3 protein: CASSSGQNYGYTF
CDR3 DNA: TGTGCCAGCAGTTCGGGACAGAACTATGGCTACACCTTC

V gene: TRBV30
clone size: .
D gene: TRBD1
J gene: TRBJ2-7
CDR3 protein: CAWSVLSGGPPYEQYF
CDR3 DNA: TGTGCCTGGAGTGTACTGTCAGGGGGTCCCCCCTACGAGCAGTACTTC

V gene: TRBV9
clone size: .
D gene: .
J gene: TRBJ1-2
CDR3 protein: CASSPKGEHFAQGYTF
CDR3 DNA: TGTGCCAGCAGCCCTAAGGGAGAACATTTTGCACAAGGCTACACCTTC

V gene: TRBV2
clone size: .
D gene: .
J gene: TRBJ2-6
CDR3 protein: CASSESRAGANVLTF
CDR3 DNA: TGTGCCAGCAGTGAAAGCAGGGCTGGGGCCAACGTCCTGACTTTC

V gene: TRBV30
clone size: .
D gene: .
J gene: TRBJ2-5
CDR3 protein: CAGGRSETQYF
CDR3 DNA: TGTGCCGGAGGCAGATCAGAGACCCAGTACTTC

V gene: TRBV7-9
clone size: .
D gene: .
J gene: TRBJ1-5
CDR3 protein: CASSSFPGVGDSNQPQHF
CDR3 DNA: TGTGCCAGCAGCTCGTTTCCCGGGGTCGGGGATAGCAATCAGCCCCAGCATTTT

V gene: TRBV5-4
clone size: .
D gene: TRBD1
J gene: TRBJ2-7
CDR3 protein: CASSLATGGIIYEQYF
CDR3 DNA: TGTGCCAGCAGCTTGGCCACAGGGGGAATAATCTACGAGCAGTACTTC

V gene: TRBV9
clone size: .
D gene: TRBD1
J gene: TRBJ1-2
CDR3 protein: CASSAGTGEYGYTF
CDR3 DNA: TGTGCCAGCAGCGCAGGGACAGGGGAGTACGGCTACACCTTC

V gene: TRBV19
clone size: .
D gene: .
J gene: TRBJ1-5
CDR3 protein: CASSRNSGSNQPQHF
CDR3 DNA: TGTGCCAGTAGTAGGAACAGTGGTAGCAATCAGCCCCAGCATTTT

V gene: TRBV7-2
clone size: .
D gene: TRBD1
J gene: TRBJ1-5
CDR3 protein: CASSLGTGANQPQHF
CDR3 DNA: TGTGCCAGCAGCTTAGGGACAGGAGCCAATCAGCCCCAGCATTTT

V gene: TRBV7-2
clone size: .
D gene: .
J gene: TRBJ2-3
CDR3 protein: CASSLAASLRDTQYF
CDR3 DNA: TGTGCCAGCAGCTTAGCAGCCAGCCTGCGGGATACGCAGTATTTT

V gene: TRBV9
clone size: .
D gene: .
J gene: TRBJ2-3
CDR3 protein: CASSVLEGGTDTQYF
CDR3 DNA: TGTGCCAGCAGCGTACTCGAGGGAGGCACAGATACGCAGTATTTT

V gene: TRBV10-2
clone size: .
D gene: .
J gene: TRBJ2-7
CDR3 protein: CASSVGKRDEQYF
CDR3 DNA: TGCGCCAGCAGTGTAGGGAAACGGGACGAGCAGTACTTC